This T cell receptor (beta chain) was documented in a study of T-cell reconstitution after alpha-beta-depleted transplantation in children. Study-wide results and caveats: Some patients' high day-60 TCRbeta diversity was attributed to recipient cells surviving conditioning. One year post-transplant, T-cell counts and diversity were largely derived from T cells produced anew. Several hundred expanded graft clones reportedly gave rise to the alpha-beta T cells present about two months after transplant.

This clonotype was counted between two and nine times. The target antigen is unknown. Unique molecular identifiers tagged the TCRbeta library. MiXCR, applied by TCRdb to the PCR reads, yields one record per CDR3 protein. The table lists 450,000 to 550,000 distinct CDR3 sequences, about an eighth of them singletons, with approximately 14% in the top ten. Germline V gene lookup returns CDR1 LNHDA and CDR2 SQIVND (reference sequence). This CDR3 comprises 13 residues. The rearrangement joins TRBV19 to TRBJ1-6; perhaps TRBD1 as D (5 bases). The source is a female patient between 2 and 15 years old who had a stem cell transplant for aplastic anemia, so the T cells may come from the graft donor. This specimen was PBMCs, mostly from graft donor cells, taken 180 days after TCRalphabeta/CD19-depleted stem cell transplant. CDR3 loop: CAASGTANSPLHF. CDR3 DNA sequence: TGTGCGGCATCAGGGACGGCGAACTCACCCCTCCACTTT.